This is a list of T cell receptor beta chains from one sample in a study of shared clonotypes between healthy human individuals. Repertoires were generated with immunoSEQ multiplex PCR, while TCRdb's copy carries only in-frame clones and drops some. Found here are about 1.5 million clones, approximately 98% of them singletons; the top ten hold 0.4% to 0.45%. The source material was naive CD4+ T cells sorted from blood. The receptors were sampled from a man aged 25 to 40 in good health. Both conserved end residues are trimmed from each CDR3. The order of the fields is J gene, V gene, CDR3 protein.

TRBJ2-7 TRBV19 ASSRRGQGSYEQY
TRBJ1-5 TRBV28 ASSLRGNLNQPQH
TRBJ2-2 TRBV4-3 ASSQGLANTGELF
TRBJ2-3 TRBV19 ASATYSGRGSDTQY
TRBJ2-3 TRBV5-1 ASSITGLTDTQY
TRBJ2-5 TRBV28 ASRVGGPVGETQY
TRBJ2-1 TRBV11-3 ASSLGPGNEQF
TRBJ2-1 TRBV9 ASSVESGGDNEQF
TRBJ1-1 TRBV5-1 ASSLGLTEAF
TRBJ1-5 TRBV19 ASSTLDRSNQPQH
TRBJ2-1 TRBV5-1 ASSDGGVGVSINEQF
TRBJ1-4 TRBV19 ATEPGRNEKLF
TRBJ2-1 TRBV5-1 ASSSGLAGVTEQF
TRBJ1-2 TRBV28 ASSSAGGAFYGYT
TRBJ1-1 TRBV6-1 ATRELNTEAF
TRBJ2-7 TRBV20-1 SAGPGEQY
TRBJ2-1 TRBV7-6 ASSFFPASGYNEQF
TRBJ2-2 TRBV7-3 ASSLTFLAGGNTGELF
TRBJ2-5 TRBV2 ASSPIETQY
TRBJ1-5 TRBV10-3 AISVKGNQPQH
TRBJ2-1 TRBV30 AWSRGTSGLNEQF
TRBJ1-1 TRBV29-1 SSREGARGTEAF
TRBJ2-1 TRBV29-1 SVALAGNNEQF
TRBJ1-1 TRBV29-1 SVVLKLNTEAF
TRBJ2-1 TRBV6-6 ASSPGLAGGEQF
TRBJ2-3 TRBV9 ASSAPMGGRTDTQY
TRBJ1-5 TRBV6-1 AAQGFWGNQPQH
TRBJ1-2 TRBV5-4 ASSLMGNLWGYT
TRBJ1-1 TRBV7-9 ASSRQGRLSNTEAF
TRBJ1-3 TRBV5-4 ASSLGSGTGNTIY
TRBJ2-3 TRBV5-1 ASTSGLAGVGASTDTQY
TRBJ2-2 TRBV5-1 ASSLAVGDTGELF
TRBJ2-7 TRBV9 ASSATGLAGGLDEQY
TRBJ2-7 TRBV28 ATGTGLRGYEQY
TRBJ2-1 TRBV5-1 ASSLVVEEGEQF